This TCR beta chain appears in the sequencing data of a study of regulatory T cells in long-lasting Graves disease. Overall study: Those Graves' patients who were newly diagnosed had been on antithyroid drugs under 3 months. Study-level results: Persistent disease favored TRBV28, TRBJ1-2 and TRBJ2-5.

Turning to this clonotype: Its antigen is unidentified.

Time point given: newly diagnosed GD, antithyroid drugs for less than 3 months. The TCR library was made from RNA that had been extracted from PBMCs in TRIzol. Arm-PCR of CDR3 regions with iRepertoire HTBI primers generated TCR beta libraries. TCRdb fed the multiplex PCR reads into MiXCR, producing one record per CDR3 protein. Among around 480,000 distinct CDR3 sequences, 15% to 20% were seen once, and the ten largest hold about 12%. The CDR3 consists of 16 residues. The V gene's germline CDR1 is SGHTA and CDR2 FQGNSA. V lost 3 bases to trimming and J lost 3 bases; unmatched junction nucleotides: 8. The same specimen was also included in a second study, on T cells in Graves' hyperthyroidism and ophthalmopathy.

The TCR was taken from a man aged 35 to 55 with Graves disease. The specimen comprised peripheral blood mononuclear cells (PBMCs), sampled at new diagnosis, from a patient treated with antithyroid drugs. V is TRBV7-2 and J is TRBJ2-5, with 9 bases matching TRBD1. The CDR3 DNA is TGTGCCAGCAGCTTCCAAACAGGGGGCATCAAAGAGACCCAGTACTTC. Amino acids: CASSFQTGGIKETQYF.